Each of the 25 T cell receptor beta chains below was sequenced from the same sample in a study of T cells after yellow fever vaccination. Each CDR3 protein gets one entry after TCRdb re-called the 5' RACE reads with MiXCR. The table shows nearly 550,000 distinct CDR3 sequences, with around 21% occurring only once. Material: PBMCs, obtained 15 days after the yellow fever booster vaccination. All receptors come from a man under 40 who received the YFV17D yellow fever vaccine.

The genes are TRBV29-1 and TRBJ2-3; perhaps TRBD2 as D (5 bases). V was pared by 6 bases and J by 6 bases, with 31 bases between. This CDR3 is built from 18 residues. The V gene's germline CDR1 is SQVTM and CDR2 ANQGSEA. CDR3 amino acids: CSVTGWGESPRAMDTQYF. DNA of the CDR3: TGCAGCGTCACCGGTTGGGGAGAGTCCCCGCGAGCGATGGATACGCAGTATTTT.

The gene calls are TRBV7-2 and TRBJ2-5; D not resolved. The CDR3 is made up of 12 amino acids. V was shortened by 3 bases and J by 5 bases, with 7 bases between the two germline ends. Germline loops: CDR1 SGHTA, CDR2 FQGNSA. The CDR3 sequence is CASSFLRETQYF. CDR3 sequence (DNA): TGTGCCAGCAGCTTCCTGCGGGAGACCCAGTACTTC.

A few counts support this clonotype. This chain uses TRBV29-1 with TRBJ2-1; 9 bases fit TRBD2. V was pared by 3 bases and J by 4 bases, with 4 bases of the junction left unmatched. There are 14 residues in the CDR3. Germline CDR1 reads SQVTM; CDR2 reads ANQGSEA. In DNA, the CDR3 is TGCAGCGTTGATGAAGCGGGAGGATACAATGAGCAGTTCTTC. It yields the protein CSVDEAGGYNEQFF.

This chain joins TRBV20-1 and TRBJ2-1, with 8 bases lining up with TRBD2. Germline-derived CDR1 and CDR2 are DFQATT and SNEGSKA (reference sequence). The trim removed 5 bases at V and 0 bases at J, leaving 3 bases unmatched. CDR3 length: 14 residues. This CDR3 is CSALAGNSYNEQFF. Written as DNA, the CDR3 is TGCAGTGCTCTAGCGGGCAACTCCTACAATGAGCAGTTCTTC.

In this sample, this clonotype turned up a few times. V usage is TRBV7-2 and J usage is TRBJ2-1; 10 bases align to TRBD2. There are 15 residues in the CDR3. The V gene's germline CDR1 is SGHTA and CDR2 FQGNSA. V trimming: 5 bases; J trimming: 7 bases; junction bases outside the gene matches: 8. CDR3 protein: CASSTKAGGPNEQFF. CDR3 coding DNA: TGTGCCAGCAGCACCAAAGCGGGAGGGCCTAATGAGCAGTTCTTC.

The V call is TRBV9, the J call TRBJ2-1, with 10 bases lining up with TRBD2. The CDR3 is made up of 15 amino acids. V shed 6 bases, J shed 1 base, and the junction held 4 bases outside the gene matches. Germline CDR1 reads SGDLS; CDR2 reads YYNGEE. The CDR3 here is CASTAAGGSYNEQFF. CDR3 sequence (DNA): TGTGCCAGCACCGCAGCGGGAGGGTCCTACAATGAGCAGTTCTTC.

This clonotype appeared once. This rearrangement joins TRBV10-3 to TRBJ2-4; 12 bases match TRBD1. J was trimmed by 8 bases and V by 5 bases; bases with no gene match: 4. Germline CDR1 is ENHRY and CDR2 is SYGVKD. The length of the CDR3 is 14 residues. The CDR3 coding sequence is TGTGCCATCAGTCCCGGGACAGGGGGCGACATTCAGTACTTC. Its translation: CAISPGTGGDIQYF.

CDR3 coding DNA: TGTGCCAGCAGCTTAGCTGCCAGCCTAGGTTCAGATACGCAGTATTTT. Residues: CASSLAASLGSDTQYF. The rearrangement joins TRBV7-2 to TRBJ2-3; D remains unclear. The CDR3 sequence is 16 residues long. Trimming removed 0 bases from V and 4 bases from J, with 14 bases in between. Germline V CDR1 and CDR2: SGHTA, FQGNSA.

This clonotype was seen a few times. The chain couples TRBV28 to TRBJ2-7; tentative D call: TRBD2 (7 bases). This CDR3 spans 15 amino acids. Germline V CDR1 and CDR2: MDHEN, SYDVKM. V was trimmed by 5 bases and J by 0 bases, leaving 14 bases between them. In nucleotides, the CDR3 is TGTGCCAGCAGTAGGGGGGGACGGAGCTCCTACGAGCAGTACTTC. Encoded protein: CASSRGGRSSYEQYF.

In this sample, this clonotype turned up a few times. This chain joins TRBV3-1 and TRBJ1-2; D remains unclear. V dropped 4 bases and J dropped 0 bases, with 21 bases sitting between them. The length of the CDR3 is 18 residues. The germline V gene encodes CDR1 LGHDT and CDR2 YNNKEL (reference sequence). In DNA form, the CDR3 reads TGTGCCAGCAGCCGAATTCTGCTTACACCTCAGACTAACTATGGCTACACCTTC. It encodes CASSRILLTPQTNYGYTF.

A few counts support this clonotype. This rearrangement joins TRBV20-1 to TRBJ2-3; 10 positions match TRBD2. After removal of 5 bases from V and 5 bases from J, the junction contained 10 bases not matched to a gene. Germline V CDR1 and CDR2: DFQATT, SNEGSKA (reference sequence). This CDR3 is built from 15 residues. The CDR3 loop is CSAEEREGQRDTQYF. The CDR3 nucleotides are TGCAGTGCTGAAGAGCGGGAGGGCCAGAGAGATACGCAGTATTTT.

The chain combines TRBV3-1 with TRBJ2-7; 8 bases match TRBD2. There are 14 residues in the CDR3. V lost 3 bases to trimming and J lost 4 bases; unmatched junction nucleotides: 5. Germline CDR1 and CDR2: LGHDT and YNNKEL (reference sequence). CDR3 amino acids: CASSHQRENYEQYF. The CDR3 nucleotides are TGTGCCAGCAGCCACCAGCGGGAGAATTACGAGCAGTACTTC.

The V call is TRBV7-9, the J call TRBJ2-5; 11 bases fit TRBD2. The V segment lost 0 bases and the J segment 0 bases; nucleotides outside the gene matches: 3. Germline CDR1 is SEHNR and CDR2 is FQNEAQ (reference sequence). The CDR3 runs 17 residues. The CDR3 region is CASSLAPSGRYQETQYF. CDR3 bases: TGTGCCAGCAGCTTAGCGCCTAGCGGGAGGTACCAAGAGACCCAGTACTTC.

This clonotype was recorded many times. V and J are TRBV6-5 and TRBJ2-2, with a tentative D call TRBD2 (6 bases). Germline values: CDR1 MNHEY, CDR2 SVGAGI. The CDR3 spans 13 residues. Trimming left V 9 bases short and J 5 bases short, with 13 bases between. The CDR3 DNA reads TGTGCCAGTAGCTATGGGGGGACCGGGGAGCTGTTTTTT. This encodes CASSYGGTGELFF.

The chain is built from TRBV7-8 and TRBJ2-5, with D possibly being TRBD1 (5 bases). Germline CDR1 and CDR2: SGHVS and FQNEAQ. The ends were cut back, 0 bases at V and 5 bases at J, with 13 bases in the middle. The CDR3 is made up of 15 amino acids. CDR3 residues: CASSLAGARWETQYF. In DNA form, the CDR3 reads TGTGCCAGCAGCTTAGCAGGGGCGCGTTGGGAGACCCAGTACTTC.

This clonotype was observed a few times. This chain links TRBV5-1 with TRBJ2-3; D is perhaps TRBD1 (5 bases). The CDR3 has 15 amino acids. The V and J ends lost 5 bases and 5 bases respectively, with 18 bases between them. Per germline, CDR1 SGHRS and CDR2 YFSETQ. In DNA form, the CDR3 reads TGCGCCAGCAGGTTCGGACAAGGGGTACGAGATACGCAGTATTTT. Translated, it gives CASRFGQGVRDTQYF.

The V call is TRBV4-3, the J call TRBJ2-5; D is perhaps TRBD2 (6 bases). V gave up 0 bases and J gave up 5 bases, with 16 bases separating them. This CDR3 spans 16 amino acids. Germline V gene sequence: CDR1 LGHNA, CDR2 YSLEER. CDR3 in DNA: TGCGCCAGCAGCCAAGACAGCGCGGGAAAGGCGGAGACCCAGTACTTC. Translated, it gives CASSQDSAGKAETQYF.

This clonotype was observed a few times. The rearrangement links TRBV7-2 to TRBJ2-7, with D unresolved. The CDR3 is 12 residues long. V gave up 5 bases and J gave up 0 bases, with 5 bases separating them. CDR1 SGHTA and CDR2 FQGNSA come from the germline V gene. The CDR3 DNA reads TGTGCCAGCAGCCCCTACTCCTACGAGCAGTACTTC. It codes for CASSPYSYEQYF.

The V and J genes are TRBV6-2 or TRBV6-3 and TRBJ1-1; possibly TRBD1 for D (5 bases). CDR3 length equals 12 residues. Germline CDR1 and CDR2: MNHEY and SVGEGT. Trimming took off 4 bases at V and 3 bases at J, with 6 bases between the two ends. The CDR3 DNA sequence: TGTGCCAGCAGTTTACAGGACACTGAAGCTTTCTTT. It translates to CASSLQDTEAFF.

This clonotype was observed a few times. The CDR3, as DNA: TGCGCCAGCAGCCCGGGACTCCCCCCAGGCGGGGAGCTGTTTTTT. Its translation is CASSPGLPPGGELFF. This rearrangement joins TRBV5-1 to TRBJ2-2; the D gene is possibly TRBD2 (6 bases). Germline CDR1 SGHRS, CDR2 YFSETQ. Trimming cost V 4 bases and J 7 bases, with 17 bases left between them. CDR3 length: 15 amino acids.

This rearrangement joins TRBV10-3 to TRBJ1-3; D not certain. CDR3 size: 13 residues. V gave up 6 bases and J gave up 0 bases, with 6 bases separating them. Germline V CDR1 and CDR2: ENHRY, SYGVKD. CDR3 region: CAIRTSSGNTIYF. In nucleotides, the CDR3 is TGTGCCATCAGGACAAGCTCTGGAAACACCATATATTTT.

This clonotype occurred a few times. The J gene is TRBJ2-7, the V gene TRBV5-1; no clear D gene. There are 13 residues in the CDR3. V was pared by 6 bases and J by 0 bases, with 10 bases between. From germline, CDR1 is SGHRS and CDR2 YFSETQ. CDR3 protein: CASMGRSSYEQYF. CDR3 coding DNA: TGCGCCAGCATGGGCAGAAGCTCCTACGAGCAGTACTTC.

V usage is TRBV10-2 and J usage is TRBJ2-2, with 9 bases lining up with TRBD2. CDR3 length equals 16 residues. Losses at the gene ends were 6 bases for V and 4 bases for J; bases not matched to a gene: 9. Germline loops: CDR1 WSHSY, CDR2 SAAADI. This CDR3 is CASRSGIAGVTGELFF. CDR3 in DNA: TGCGCCAGCAGGTCCGGAATAGCGGGAGTCACCGGGGAGCTGTTTTTT.

This clonotype was seen repeatedly, ten times or more. CDR3 sequence (DNA): TGTGCCAGCAGTTCGGATCCCGGGACTAGAAGTCGACAGTACTTC. Amino acids: CASSSDPGTRSRQYF. The J gene is TRBJ2-7, the V gene TRBV28; 8 bases are shared with TRBD2. Per the germline V gene, CDR1 is MDHEN and CDR2 is SYDVKM. The CDR3 consists of 15 residues. J was trimmed by 10 bases and V by 4 bases; bases with no gene match: 15.

The chain combines TRBV7-9 with TRBJ1-1; maybe TRBD1 (5 bases). The germline V gene encodes CDR1 SEHNR and CDR2 FQNEAQ (reference sequence). This CDR3 spans 13 amino acids. The V end was cut by 5 bases, the J end by 7 bases, with 14 bases between. The CDR3 DNA follows: TGTGCCAGCAGCACACGACAGAACTATGAAGCTTTCTTT. Residues: CASSTRQNYEAFF.